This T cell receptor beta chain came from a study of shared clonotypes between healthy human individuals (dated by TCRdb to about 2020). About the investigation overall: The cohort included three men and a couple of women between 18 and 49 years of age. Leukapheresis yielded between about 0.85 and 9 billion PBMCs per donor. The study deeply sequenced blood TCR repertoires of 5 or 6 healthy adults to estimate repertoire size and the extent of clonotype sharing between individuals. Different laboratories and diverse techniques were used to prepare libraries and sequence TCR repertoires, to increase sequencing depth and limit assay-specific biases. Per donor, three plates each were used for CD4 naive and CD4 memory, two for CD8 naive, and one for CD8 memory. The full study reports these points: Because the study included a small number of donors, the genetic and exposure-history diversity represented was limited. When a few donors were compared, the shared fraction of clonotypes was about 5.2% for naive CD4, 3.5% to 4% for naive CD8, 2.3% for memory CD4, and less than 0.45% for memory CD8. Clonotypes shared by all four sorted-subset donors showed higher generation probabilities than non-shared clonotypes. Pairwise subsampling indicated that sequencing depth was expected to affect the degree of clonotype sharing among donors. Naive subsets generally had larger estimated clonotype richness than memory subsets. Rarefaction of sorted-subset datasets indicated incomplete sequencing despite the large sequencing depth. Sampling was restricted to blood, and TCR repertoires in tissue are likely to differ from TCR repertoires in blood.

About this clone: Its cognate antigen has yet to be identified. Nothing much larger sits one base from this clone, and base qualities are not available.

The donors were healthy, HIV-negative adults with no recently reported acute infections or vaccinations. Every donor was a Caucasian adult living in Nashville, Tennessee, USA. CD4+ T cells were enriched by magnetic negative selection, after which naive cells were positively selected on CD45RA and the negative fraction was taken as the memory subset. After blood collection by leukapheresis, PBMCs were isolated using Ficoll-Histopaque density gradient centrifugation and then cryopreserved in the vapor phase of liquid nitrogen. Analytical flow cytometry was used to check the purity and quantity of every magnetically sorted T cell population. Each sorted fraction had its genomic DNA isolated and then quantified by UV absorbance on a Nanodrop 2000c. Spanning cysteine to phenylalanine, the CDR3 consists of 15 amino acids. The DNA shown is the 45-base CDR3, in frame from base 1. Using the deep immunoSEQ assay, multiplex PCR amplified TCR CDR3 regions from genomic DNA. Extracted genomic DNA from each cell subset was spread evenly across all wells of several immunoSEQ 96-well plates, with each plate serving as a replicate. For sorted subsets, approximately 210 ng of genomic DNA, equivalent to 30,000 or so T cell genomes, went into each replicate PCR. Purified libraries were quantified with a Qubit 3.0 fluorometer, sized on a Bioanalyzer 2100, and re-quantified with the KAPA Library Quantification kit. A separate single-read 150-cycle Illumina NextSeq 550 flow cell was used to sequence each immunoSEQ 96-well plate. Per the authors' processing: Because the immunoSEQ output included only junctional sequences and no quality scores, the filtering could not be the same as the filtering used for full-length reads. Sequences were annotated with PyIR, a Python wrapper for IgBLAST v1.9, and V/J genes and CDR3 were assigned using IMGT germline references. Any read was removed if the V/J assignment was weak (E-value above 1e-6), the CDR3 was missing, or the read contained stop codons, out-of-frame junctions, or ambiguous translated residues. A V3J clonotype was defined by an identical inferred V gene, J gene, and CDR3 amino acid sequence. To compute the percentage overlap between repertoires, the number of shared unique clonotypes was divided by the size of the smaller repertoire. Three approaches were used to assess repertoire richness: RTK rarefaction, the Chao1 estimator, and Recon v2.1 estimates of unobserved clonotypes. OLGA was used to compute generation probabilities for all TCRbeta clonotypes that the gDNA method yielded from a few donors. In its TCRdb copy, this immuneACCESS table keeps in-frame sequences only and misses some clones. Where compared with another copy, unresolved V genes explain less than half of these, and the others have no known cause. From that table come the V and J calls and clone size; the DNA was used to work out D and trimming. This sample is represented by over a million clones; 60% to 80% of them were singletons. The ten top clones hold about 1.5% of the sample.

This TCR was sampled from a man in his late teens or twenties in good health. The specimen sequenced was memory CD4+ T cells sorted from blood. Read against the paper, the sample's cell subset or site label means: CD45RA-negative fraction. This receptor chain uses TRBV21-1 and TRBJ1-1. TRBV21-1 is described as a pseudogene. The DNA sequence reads TGTGCCAGCAGCTTCGCCGGGACGGCGAACACTGAAGCTTTCTTT. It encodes CASSFAGTANTEAFF.